The 17 T cell receptor beta chains in this list originate from one sample, sequenced in a study of PD-L1 blockade in urothelial cancer. Method: immunoSEQ multiplex PCR; TCRdb's copy keeps in-frame clones and lacks some. The table has tens of thousands of clones, more than 75% seen once. Indicated time point: pretreatment peripheral blood. The specimen comprised PBMCs, sampled around atezolizumab (anti-PD-L1) treatment. The source of these receptors is a man in his 60s with urothelial cancer.

The CDR3 protein is CASSPGQGDTGELFF. CDR3 nucleotides: TGTGCCAGCAGCCCGGGACAGGGGGACACCGGGGAGCTGTTTTTT. The gene calls are TRBV27 and TRBJ2-2, with 11 bases aligning to TRBD1. Germline CDR1 reads MNHEY; CDR2 reads SMNVEV (reference sequence). The CDR3 extends over 15 amino acids. V was clipped by 6 bases and J by 3 bases; unmatched bases: 3.

The chain couples TRBV4-1 to TRBJ1-5; tentatively, D is TRBD1 (5 bases). With 0 bases removed from V and 3 bases from J, the gap between germline ends came to 15 bases. Per the germline V gene, CDR1 is MGHRA and CDR2 is YSYEKL. The CDR3 is 17 amino acids. Here the CDR3 reads CASSQERGGLHNQPQHF. The CDR3, as DNA: TGCGCCAGCAGCCAAGAGCGGGGGGGACTTCACAATCAGCCCCAGCATTTT.

The rearrangement joins TRBV5-1 to TRBJ1-2; D is possibly TRBD1 (5 bases). Trimming stripped 1 base from V and 7 bases from J, with 17 bases between. The CDR3 has 15 residues. Germline CDR1 SGHRS, CDR2 YFSETQ. For the CDR3, the DNA is TGCGCCAGCAGCTTGCTTTCGCAGGGCCTTCGTGGCTACACCTTC. This gives the protein CASSLLSQGLRGYTF.

J is TRBJ2-5 and V is TRBV10-1; possibly TRBD2 for D (6 bases). Germline CDR1 WNHNN, CDR2 SYGVQD (reference sequence). The CDR3 loop spans 16 amino acids. Between the trimmed V and J ends, which lost 8 bases and 2 bases, there was a span of 21 bases. The CDR3 nucleotides read TGCGCCAGCCGGCTTGGGGGTGGACTACTTCAAGAGACCCAGTACTTC. This encodes CASRLGGGLLQETQYF.

The rearrangement links TRBV11-2 to TRBJ1-5; D is perhaps TRBD1 (6 bases). Trimming took 1 base from V and 6 from J, leaving 16 bases between them. This CDR3 contains 16 residues. Germline CDR1 and CDR2: SGHAT and FQNNGV. The CDR3 region is CASSLVRGARGQPQHF. The CDR3 DNA reads TGTGCCAGCAGCTTAGTACGGGGGGCTCGGGGTCAGCCCCAGCATTTT.

This rearrangement joins TRBV5-1 to TRBJ2-3, with 10 positions matching TRBD2. V gave up 2 bases and J gave up 6 bases; unmatched junction bases: 9. The CDR3 is 16 amino acids. CDR1 is SGHRS and CDR2 is YFSETQ in the germline V gene. CDR3 residues: CASSLQAGGPWDTQYF. The CDR3 nucleotides read TGCGCCAGCAGCTTACAAGCGGGGGGGCCGTGGGATACGCAGTATTTT.

The CDR3 spells CASSWGTSGRETQYF. The CDR3 DNA is TGTGCCAGCAGCTGGGGGACTAGCGGGAGAGAGACCCAGTACTTC. The chain joins TRBV5-8 to TRBJ2-5, with 14 positions matching TRBD2. Trimming cost V 3 bases and J 4 bases; bases outside gene matches: 2. This CDR3 has 15 residues. Germline V CDR1 and CDR2: SGHTS, YDEGEE.

The chain couples TRBV2 to TRBJ1-5, with D possibly TRBD1 on 6 matching bases. The CDR3 contains 15 residues. The germline gives CDR1 SNHLY, CDR2 FYNNEI. Trimming left V 5 bases short and J 3 bases short, with 14 bases between. The CDR3 loop reads CASSPGQSLNQPQHF. CDR3 DNA sequence: TGTGCCAGCAGTCCTGGACAGTCCCTCAATCAGCCCCAGCATTTT.

CDR3 sequence: CSVTSGRRHTGELFF. CDR3 in DNA: TGCAGCGTGACTAGCGGGAGGCGGCACACCGGGGAGCTGTTTTTT. This chain connects TRBV29-1 to TRBJ2-2; 13 nucleotides agree with TRBD2. CDR1 is SQVTM and CDR2 is ANQGSEA in the germline V gene. CDR3 length: 15 residues. With 6 bases clipped from V and 3 bases from J, the junction kept 4 bases outside the gene matches.

This chain joins TRBV7-8 and TRBJ2-1; D possibly corresponds to TRBD2 (6 bases). The germline gives CDR1 SGHVS, CDR2 FQNEAQ. The V and J ends lost 3 bases and 7 bases respectively, with 19 bases between them. The CDR3 runs to 16 residues. The CDR3: CASSLSEGRVSNEQFF. The CDR3 bases are TGTGCCAGCAGCTTGTCGGAGGGCAGGGTCTCTAATGAGCAGTTCTTC.

The chain joins TRBV28 to TRBJ1-2; tentative D call: TRBD1 (6 bases). Per the germline V gene, CDR1 is MDHEN and CDR2 is SYDVKM. The CDR3 runs 14 residues. With 5 bases removed from V and 8 bases from J, the gap between germline ends came to 18 bases. CDR3 sequence (DNA): TGTGCCAGCAGTCCAGGACAGCCCGGGCGGGGCTACACCTTC. Protein sequence: CASSPGQPGRGYTF.

The chain employs TRBV6-4 and TRBJ2-2, with TRBD1 matching 10 bases. Germline trimming cut 3 bases from V and 0 bases from J; bases unmatched to any gene: 1. Germline V gene lookup returns CDR1 MRHNA and CDR2 SNTAGT. The CDR3 is made up of 16 amino acids. CDR3 loop: CASSDGTGANTGELFF. In DNA, the CDR3 is TGTGCCAGCAGTGATGGGACAGGGGCGAACACCGGGGAGCTGTTTTTT.

The V call is TRBV11-3, the J call TRBJ2-2; D is possibly TRBD2 (6 bases). Trimming pared 5 bases from V and 3 bases from J, leaving 7 bases between. The CDR3 spans 13 residues. Germline CDR1 is SGHNT and CDR2 is YENEEA. CDR3 in amino acids: CASSRGDTGELFF. CDR3 bases: TGTGCCAGCAGCCGCGGGGACACCGGGGAGCTGTTTTTT. Combining the CDR3 with reference TRBV11-3 and TRBJ2-2 gives the whole variable domain EAGVVQSPRYKIIEKKQPVAFWCNPISGHNTLYWYLQNLGQGPELLIRYENEEAVDDSQLPKDRFSAERLKGVDSTLKIQPAELGDSAVYLCASSRGDTGELFFGEGSRLTVL.

The chain recombines TRBV5-1 with TRBJ1-2; D gene ambiguous. CDR1 and CDR2 from the germline V gene are SGHRS and YFSETQ. The CDR3 has 15 residues. Trimming shortened V by 4 bases and J by 5 bases, and 18 bases separated the two germline ends. CDR3 residues: CASSDDGAPPYGYTF. The CDR3 nucleotides read TGCGCCAGCAGCGACGACGGAGCCCCACCATATGGCTACACCTTC.

This chain links TRBV7-2 with TRBJ2-4; the match to TRBD2 covers 10 bases. The J segment lost 6 bases and the V segment lost 5 bases, leaving 4 bases of the junction unmatched. The CDR3 has 14 residues. Germline loops: CDR1 SGHTA, CDR2 FQGNSA. The CDR3 coding sequence is TGTGCCAGCAGCAGCGGGGGGGCGGGAAACATTCAGTACTTC. Translating it yields CASSSGGAGNIQYF.

The chain has TRBV29-1 and TRBJ1-5; 10 bases fit TRBD1. Looked up from germline, CDR1 is SQVTM and CDR2 is ANQGSEA. This CDR3 is built from 13 residues. Trimming took 6 bases from V and 3 from J; bases not matched to a gene: 2. CDR3 amino acids: CSVGQGNNQPQHF. DNA for the CDR3: TGCAGCGTGGGACAGGGGAACAATCAGCCCCAGCATTTT.

CDR3: CASSSSGGGNGYTF. DNA of the CDR3: TGTGCCAGCTCCTCCTCGGGAGGGGGTAACGGCTACACCTTC. The genes are TRBV18 and TRBJ1-2, with D tentatively TRBD1 (6 bases). This CDR3 contains 14 residues. Trimming took 6 bases from V and 8 from J, leaving 19 bases between them. Germline-derived CDR1 and CDR2 are KGHSH and LQKENI.